Only a few counts were recorded for the clone carrying this T cell receptor (beta chain). Its antigen is not identified. Trimming at V came to 4 bases and at J to 3 bases, leaving 9 bases not matched to a gene. Per the germline V gene, CDR1 is DFQATT and CDR2 is SNEGSKA (reference sequence). This CDR3 comprises 17 residues. The entry originates in a study of identical twins. General study findings and limits: Out-of-frame alpha sequences shared by twins showed excess low generation probability.

Unique molecular identifiers were present on the cDNA, which also gained a universal primer site by template switching. TCRdb independently ran MiXCR on the 5' RACE reads; one entry per CDR3 protein. This table holds around 370,000 distinct CDR3 sequences, roughly 9% found once. V gene TRBV20-1 combines with J gene TRBJ2-6, with 10 bases that match TRBD1. This sequence was found in a woman aged 50 to 60 in good health. Sequenced input: naive T cells sorted from blood. CDR3: CSAIRQGAAFGANVLTF. The CDR3 DNA is TGCAGTGCTATTCGACAGGGGGCAGCCTTTGGGGCCAACGTCCTGACTTTC.